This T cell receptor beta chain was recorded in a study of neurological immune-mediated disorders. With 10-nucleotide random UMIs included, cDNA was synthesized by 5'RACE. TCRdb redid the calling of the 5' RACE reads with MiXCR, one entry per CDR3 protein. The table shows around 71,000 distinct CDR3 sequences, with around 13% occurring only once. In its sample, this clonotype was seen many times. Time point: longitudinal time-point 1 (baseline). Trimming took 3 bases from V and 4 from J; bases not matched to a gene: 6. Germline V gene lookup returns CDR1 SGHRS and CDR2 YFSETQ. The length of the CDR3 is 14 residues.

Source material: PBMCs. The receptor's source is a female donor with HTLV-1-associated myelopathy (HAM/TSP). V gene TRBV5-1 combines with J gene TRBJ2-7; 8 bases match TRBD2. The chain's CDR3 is CASSWSGGLYEQYF. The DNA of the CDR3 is TGCGCCAGCAGCTGGAGCGGGGGATTGTACGAGCAGTACTTC.